A few counts support the clone carrying this TCR beta chain. This record comes from a study of human T cells and chemical hapten exposure. Time point noted: patch test 2, 6 weeks after DPC sensitization. Indicated treatment: therapeutic diphenylcyclopropenone sensitization with weekly scalp DPC. The CDR3 sequence is 12 residues long. CDR1 is DFQATT and CDR2 is SNEGSKA in the germline V gene (reference sequence). The V and J ends lost 2 bases and 6 bases, in that order; junction bases with no gene match: 3. One entry per CDR3 protein results from TCRdb running MiXCR on the RACE reads. The sample has roughly 30,000 distinct CDR3 sequences; over 9% are singletons.

This receptor was taken from a man in his thirties or forties with alopecia areata. Some clones in this sample may be carry-over from other donors' samples. V is TRBV20-1 and J is TRBJ1-2; the match to TRBD1 covers 7 bases. Sequenced material: whole blood, taken in connection with sensitization to the hapten diphenylcyclopropenone (DPC). The CDR3 DNA sequence: TGCAGTGCTAGAACAGGGGATAATGGCTACACCTTC. Translating gives CSARTGDNGYTF.